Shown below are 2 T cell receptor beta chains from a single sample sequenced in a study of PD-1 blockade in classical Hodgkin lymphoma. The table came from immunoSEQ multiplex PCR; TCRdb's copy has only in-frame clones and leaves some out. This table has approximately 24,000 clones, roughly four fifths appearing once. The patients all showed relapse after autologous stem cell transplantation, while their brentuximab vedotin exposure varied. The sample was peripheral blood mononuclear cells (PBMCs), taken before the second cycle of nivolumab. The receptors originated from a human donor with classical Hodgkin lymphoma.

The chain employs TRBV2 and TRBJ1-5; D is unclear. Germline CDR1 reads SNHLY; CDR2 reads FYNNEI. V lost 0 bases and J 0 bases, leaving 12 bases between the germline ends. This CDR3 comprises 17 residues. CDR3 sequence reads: CASSEALRTYSNQPQHF. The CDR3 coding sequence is TGTGCCAGCAGTGAAGCGTTGAGAACATATAGCAATCAGCCCCAGCATTTT.

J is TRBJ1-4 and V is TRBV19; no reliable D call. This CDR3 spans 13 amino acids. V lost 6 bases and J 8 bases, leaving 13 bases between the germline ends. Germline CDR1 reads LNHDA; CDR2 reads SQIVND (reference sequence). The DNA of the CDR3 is TGTGCCAGTAGAACCCAGGTTGAGGAAAAACTGTTTTTT. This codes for CASRTQVEEKLFF.